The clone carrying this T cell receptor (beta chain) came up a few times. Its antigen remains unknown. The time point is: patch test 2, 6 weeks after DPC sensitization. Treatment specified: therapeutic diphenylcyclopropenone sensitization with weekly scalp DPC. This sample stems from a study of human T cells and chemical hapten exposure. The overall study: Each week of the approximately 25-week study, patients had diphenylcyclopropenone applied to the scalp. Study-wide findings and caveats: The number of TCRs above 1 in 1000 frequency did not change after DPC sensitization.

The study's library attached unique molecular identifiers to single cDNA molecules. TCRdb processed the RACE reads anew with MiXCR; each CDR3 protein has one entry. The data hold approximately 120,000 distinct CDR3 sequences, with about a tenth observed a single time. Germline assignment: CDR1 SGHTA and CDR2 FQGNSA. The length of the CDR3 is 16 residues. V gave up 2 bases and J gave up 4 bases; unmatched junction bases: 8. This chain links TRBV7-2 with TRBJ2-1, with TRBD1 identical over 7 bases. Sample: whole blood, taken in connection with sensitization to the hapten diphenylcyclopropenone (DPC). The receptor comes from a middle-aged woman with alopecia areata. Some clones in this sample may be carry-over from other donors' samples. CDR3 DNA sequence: TGTGCCAGCAGCTTATTGCCGACAGGGCTTTACAATGAGCAGTTCTTC. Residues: CASSLLPTGLYNEQFF.